The present T cell receptor (beta chain) was sequenced within a study of blood T cell repertoires in COVID-19. Overall study context: T cells, B-cell-depleted T cells, or PBMCs supplied cDNA or gDNA.

Here immunoSEQ multiplex PCR was the method, and the copy in TCRdb shows in-frame clones only, minus some. Of around 310,000 clones listed, around 90% are singletons. V gave up 5 bases and J gave up 0 bases, with 11 bases separating them. Germline CDR1 is MDHEN and CDR2 is SYDVKM. The CDR3 has 15 amino acids. The source is a woman between 40 and 50 years old with COVID-19, enrolled during active disease. Sequenced: peripheral blood. The chain has TRBV28 and TRBJ1-5; a possible D gene is TRBD1 (5 bases). CDR3 in DNA: TGTGCCAGCAGTCAGTACAGGTCTAGCAATCAGCCCCAGCATTTT. This encodes CASSQYRSSNQPQHF.